The next 7 T cell receptor beta chains were all read from a single sample in a study of response to subunit inactivated influenza vaccine. TCRdb re-called the RT-PCR reads with MiXCR, one entry per CDR3 protein. Altogether hundreds of thousands of distinct CDR3 sequences are present, less than 20% being singletons, with the ten largest covering approximately 11%. Sequencing was performed on PBMCs from blood, taken more than 4 days after vaccination. The receptors here all came from a man aged 50-60 years who received an inactivated influenza vaccine.

This chain links TRBV6-5 with TRBJ1-4, with TRBD1 matching 8 bases. Germline-derived CDR1 and CDR2 are MNHEY and SVGAGI. J was trimmed by 8 bases and V by 2 bases; bases with no gene match: 4. The CDR3 spans 14 residues. As DNA, the CDR3 is TGTGCCAGCAGTTACACTTGGACAGGGGAAAAACTGTTTTTT. It specifies CASSYTWTGEKLFF.

V usage is TRBV3-1 and J usage is TRBJ2-7, with 8 bases matching TRBD1. The V gene's germline CDR1 is LGHDT and CDR2 YNNKEL (reference sequence). The CDR3 is made up of 15 amino acids. J gave up 7 bases and V 2 bases, and 10 bases lay outside the gene matches. The chain's CDR3 is CASSQYDRGGGEQYF. The CDR3 nucleotides are TGTGCCAGCAGCCAATACGACAGGGGTGGAGGAGAGCAGTACTTC.

This clonotype was counted between two and nine times. The chain combines TRBV6-2 or TRBV6-3 with TRBJ1-2, with 9 positions matching TRBD1. CDR1 and CDR2 from the germline V gene are MNHEY and SVGEGT. V lost 5 bases to trimming and J lost 8 bases; unmatched junction nucleotides: 12. The CDR3 is made up of 15 amino acids. CDR3 amino acids: CASSRRDRVHGGYTF. In DNA form, the CDR3 reads TGTGCCAGCAGTCGGAGGGACAGGGTGCACGGGGGCTACACCTTC.

This clonotype was counted ten times or more. This rearrangement joins TRBV7-2 to TRBJ2-1; TRBD2 matches 14 bases. Germline-derived CDR1 and CDR2 are SGHTA and FQGNSA. V was clipped by 3 bases and J by 9 bases; unmatched bases: 4. The CDR3 is made up of 15 amino acids. The CDR3 here is CASSLTSGRAVEQFF. CDR3 in DNA: TGTGCCAGCAGCTTGACTAGCGGGAGGGCCGTTGAGCAGTTCTTC. The full variable domain, completed using reference TRBV7-2 and TRBJ2-1, is GAGVSQSPSNKVTEKGKDVELRCDPISGHTALYWYRQSLGQGLEFLIYFQGNSAPDKSGLPSDRFSAERTGGSVSTLTIQRTQQEDSAVYLCASSLTSGRAVEQFFGPGTRLTVL.

The J gene is TRBJ1-3, the V gene TRBV6-5; D may be TRBD1 (5 bases). Germline CDR1 MNHEY, CDR2 SVGAGI. V was pared by 4 bases and J by 0 bases, with 13 bases between. The CDR3 has 16 amino acids. The CDR3 nucleotides are TGTGCCAGCAGTTCCTCGAGGGGCCACTCTGGAAACACCATATATTTT. Translated, it gives CASSSSRGHSGNTIYF.

The chain joins TRBV9 to TRBJ2-7; 10 bases align to TRBD2. The length of the CDR3 is 14 residues. Germline-derived CDR1 and CDR2 are SGDLS and YYNGEE. V was clipped by 3 bases and J by 7 bases; unmatched bases: 7. This CDR3 is CASSAGTSVMEQYF. The CDR3 DNA reads as TGTGCCAGCAGCGCCGGGACTAGCGTGATGGAGCAGTACTTC.

This chain links TRBV4-1 with TRBJ1-4; TRBD1 matches 9 bases. V dropped 3 bases and J dropped 7; count of bases not matched to a gene: 6. CDR1 and CDR2 (germline): MGHRA, YSYEKL. This CDR3 is 15 amino acids long. For the CDR3, the DNA is TGCGCCAGCAGCCAGAACCGGGACAGGGTTGAAAAACTGTTTTTT. Translated: CASSQNRDRVEKLFF.